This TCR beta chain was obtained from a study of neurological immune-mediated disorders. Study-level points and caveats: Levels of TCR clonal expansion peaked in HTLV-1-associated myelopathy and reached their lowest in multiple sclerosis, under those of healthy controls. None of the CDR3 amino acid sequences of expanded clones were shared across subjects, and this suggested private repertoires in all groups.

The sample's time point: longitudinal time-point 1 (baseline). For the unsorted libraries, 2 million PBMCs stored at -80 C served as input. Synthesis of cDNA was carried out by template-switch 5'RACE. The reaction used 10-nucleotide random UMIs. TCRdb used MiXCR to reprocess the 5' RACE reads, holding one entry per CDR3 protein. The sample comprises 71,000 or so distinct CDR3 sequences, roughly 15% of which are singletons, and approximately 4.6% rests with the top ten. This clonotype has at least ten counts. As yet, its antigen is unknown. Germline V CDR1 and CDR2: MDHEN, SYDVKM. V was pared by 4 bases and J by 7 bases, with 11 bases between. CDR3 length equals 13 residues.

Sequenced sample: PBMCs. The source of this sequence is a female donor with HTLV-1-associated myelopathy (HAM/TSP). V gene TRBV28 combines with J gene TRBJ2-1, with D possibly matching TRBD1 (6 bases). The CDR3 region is CASSSSRGNEQFF. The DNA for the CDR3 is TGTGCCAGCAGTTCAAGCAGGGGAAATGAGCAGTTCTTC. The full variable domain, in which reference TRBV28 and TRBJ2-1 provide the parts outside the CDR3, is DVKVTQSSRYLVKRTGEKVFLECVQDMDHENMFWYRQDPGLGLRLIYFSYDVKMKEKGDIPEGYSVSREKKERFSLILESASTNQTSMYLCASSSSRGNEQFFGPGTRLTVL.